The source of this T cell receptor (beta chain) is a study of T-cell memory formation after mild COVID-19. Study details: Most TCR clusters belonged to a single donor.

5'RACE, which relied on constant-segment primers, yielded TCR alpha and TCR beta cDNA libraries carrying sample barcodes and UMIs. TCRdb passed the 5' RACE reads through MiXCR, listing each CDR3 protein once. The sample yields around 500,000 distinct CDR3 sequences, roughly 18% seen once. Notes on the study in general: Later expanders leaned toward CD4+, whereas clones contracting from day 15 to 85 were balanced CD4/CD8. CD8+ contracting clones occupied EMRA, while CD4+ ones occupied mainly CM and EM.

The CDR3 length is 14 residues. The J segment lost 5 bases and the V segment lost 4 bases, leaving 7 bases of the junction unmatched. Per the germline V gene, CDR1 is SGHKS and CDR2 is YYEKEE (reference sequence). About this clonotype: Its antigen is unidentified.

The material sequenced was PBMCs or a T cell subset sorted from them (not recorded which). This receptor was obtained from an adult woman who had mild COVID-19 (a few samples of this study predate the infection). Cell type and time point are not known. The rearrangement links TRBV5-5 to TRBJ2-7, with 9 bases fitting TRBD1. The CDR3 DNA sequence: TGTGCCAGCAGCAAAATCCGGGACAGGGACGAGCAGTACTTC. Its protein is CASSKIRDRDEQYF.